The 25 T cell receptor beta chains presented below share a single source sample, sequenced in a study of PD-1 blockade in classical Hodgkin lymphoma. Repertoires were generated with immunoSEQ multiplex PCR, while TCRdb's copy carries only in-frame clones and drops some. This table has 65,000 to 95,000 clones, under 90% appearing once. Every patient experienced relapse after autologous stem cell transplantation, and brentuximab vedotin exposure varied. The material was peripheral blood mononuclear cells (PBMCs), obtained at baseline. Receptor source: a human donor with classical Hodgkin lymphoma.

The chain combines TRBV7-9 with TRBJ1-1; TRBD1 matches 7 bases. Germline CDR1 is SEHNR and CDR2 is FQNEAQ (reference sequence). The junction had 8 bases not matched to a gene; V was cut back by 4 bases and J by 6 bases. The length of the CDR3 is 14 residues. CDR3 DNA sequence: TGTGCCAGCAGCTCTAGGGGGCGAGGGGCTGAAGCTTTCTTT. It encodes CASSSRGRGAEAFF.

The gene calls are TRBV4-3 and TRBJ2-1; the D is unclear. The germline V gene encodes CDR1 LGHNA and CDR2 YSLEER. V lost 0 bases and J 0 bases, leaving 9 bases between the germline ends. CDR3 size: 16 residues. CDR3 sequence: CASSQDAYSSYNEQFF. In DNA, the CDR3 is TGCGCCAGCAGCCAAGATGCCTATAGCTCCTACAATGAGCAGTTCTTC.

CDR3 bases: TGTGCCAGCAGGGGGACAGCCGCAAACTATGGCTACACCTTC. Its translation: CASRGTAANYGYTF. The chain combines TRBV6-1 with TRBJ1-2, with 7 bases lining up with TRBD1. The CDR3 covers 14 residues. Germline V gene sequence: CDR1 MNHNS, CDR2 SASEGT. Trimming took 6 bases from V and 2 from J; bases not matched to a gene: 6.

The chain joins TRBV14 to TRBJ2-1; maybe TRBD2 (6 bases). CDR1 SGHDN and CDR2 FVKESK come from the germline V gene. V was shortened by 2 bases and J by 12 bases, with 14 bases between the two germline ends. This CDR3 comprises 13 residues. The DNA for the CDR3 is TGTGCCAGCAGCCAACAGGGTTGGCGGGGGCAGTTCTTC. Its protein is CASSQQGWRGQFF.

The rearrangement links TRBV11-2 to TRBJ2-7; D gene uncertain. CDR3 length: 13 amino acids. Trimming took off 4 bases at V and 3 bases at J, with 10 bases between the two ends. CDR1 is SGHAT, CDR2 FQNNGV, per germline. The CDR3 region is CASSSGPDYEQYF. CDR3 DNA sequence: TGTGCCAGCAGCTCCGGACCGGACTACGAGCAGTACTTC.

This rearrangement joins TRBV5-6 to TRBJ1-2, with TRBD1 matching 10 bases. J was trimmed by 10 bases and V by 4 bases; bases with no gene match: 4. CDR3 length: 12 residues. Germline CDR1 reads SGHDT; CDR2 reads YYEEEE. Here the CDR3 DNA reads TGTGCCAGCAGCCTAGGGACAGGGGCCTACACCTTC. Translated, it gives CASSLGTGAYTF.

For the CDR3, the DNA is TGTGCCAGCAGCTACTCGACTAGCGGACAAGAGACCCAGTACTTC. This codes for CASSYSTSGQETQYF. The chain has TRBV7-9 and TRBJ2-5; 9 nucleotides align to TRBD2. The germline CDR1 and CDR2 sequences are SEHNR and FQNEAQ (reference sequence). CDR3 length: 15 amino acids. Trimming cost V 4 bases and J 2 bases; bases outside gene matches: 5.

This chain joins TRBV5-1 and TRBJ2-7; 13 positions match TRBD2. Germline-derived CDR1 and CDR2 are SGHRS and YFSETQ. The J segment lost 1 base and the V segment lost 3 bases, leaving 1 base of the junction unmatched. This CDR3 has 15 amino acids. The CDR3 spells CASSWTSGGSYEQYF. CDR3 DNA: TGCGCCAGCAGCTGGACTAGCGGGGGTTCCTACGAGCAGTACTTC.

The CDR3 is CSVGDVYNFSYGYTF. CDR3 DNA sequence: TGCAGCGTTGGGGACGTTTATAATTTCTCCTATGGCTACACCTTC. This chain links TRBV29-1 with TRBJ1-2, with TRBD1 as a possible D gene (5 bases). V lost 4 bases and J lost 4, with 19 bases in between. The CDR3 has 15 residues. Looked up from germline, CDR1 is SQVTM and CDR2 is ANQGSEA.

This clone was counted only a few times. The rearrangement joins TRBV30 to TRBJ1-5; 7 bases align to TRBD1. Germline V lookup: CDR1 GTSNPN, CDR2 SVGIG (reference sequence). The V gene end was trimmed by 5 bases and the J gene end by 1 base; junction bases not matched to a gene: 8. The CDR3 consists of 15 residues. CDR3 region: CAWARQGGSNQPQHF. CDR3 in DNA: TGTGCCTGGGCTCGACAGGGCGGGAGCAATCAGCCCCAGCATTTT.

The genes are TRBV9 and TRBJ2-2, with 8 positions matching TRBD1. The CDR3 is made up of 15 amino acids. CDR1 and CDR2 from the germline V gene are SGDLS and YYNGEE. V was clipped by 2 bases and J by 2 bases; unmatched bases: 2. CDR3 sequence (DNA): TGTGCCAGCAGCGTTACAGGGGGTAACACCGGGGAGCTGTTTTTT. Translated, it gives CASSVTGGNTGELFF.

The CDR3 is CASSPDPLKRTQHF. The CDR3 bases are TGCGCCAGCAGCCCGGACCCGCTAAAGAGGACCCAGCATTTT. This chain uses TRBV5-1 with TRBJ1-5; D uncertain. Germline loops: CDR1 SGHRS, CDR2 YFSETQ. V lost 4 bases, J lost 11 bases, and 19 bases lay in between. The CDR3 has 14 amino acids.

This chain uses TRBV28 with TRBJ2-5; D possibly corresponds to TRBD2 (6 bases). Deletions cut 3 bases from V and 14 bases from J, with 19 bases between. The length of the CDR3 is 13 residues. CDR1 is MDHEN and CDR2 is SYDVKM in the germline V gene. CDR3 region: CASSFRSPGVGYF. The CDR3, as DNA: TGTGCCAGCAGTTTCCGCAGCCCGGGAGTGGGCTACTTC.

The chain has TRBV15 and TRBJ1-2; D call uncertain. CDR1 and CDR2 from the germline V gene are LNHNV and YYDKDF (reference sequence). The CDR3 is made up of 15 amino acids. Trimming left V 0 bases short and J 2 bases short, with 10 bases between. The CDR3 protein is CATSRDYEGNYGYTF. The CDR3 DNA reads TGTGCCACCAGCAGAGATTACGAGGGAAACTATGGCTACACCTTC.

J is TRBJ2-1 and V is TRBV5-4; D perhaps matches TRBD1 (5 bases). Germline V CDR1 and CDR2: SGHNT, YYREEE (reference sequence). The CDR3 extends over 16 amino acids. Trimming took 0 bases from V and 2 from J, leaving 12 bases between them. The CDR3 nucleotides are TGTGCCAGCAGCTTGGGTTTTGGACAACCCTACAATGAGCAGTTCTTC. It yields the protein CASSLGFGQPYNEQFF.

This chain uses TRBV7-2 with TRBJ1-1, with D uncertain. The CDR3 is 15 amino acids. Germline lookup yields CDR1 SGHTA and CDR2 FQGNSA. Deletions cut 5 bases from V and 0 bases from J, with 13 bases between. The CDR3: CASSMDRKMNTEAFF. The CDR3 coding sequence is TGTGCCAGCAGCATGGACCGGAAGATGAACACTGAAGCTTTCTTT.

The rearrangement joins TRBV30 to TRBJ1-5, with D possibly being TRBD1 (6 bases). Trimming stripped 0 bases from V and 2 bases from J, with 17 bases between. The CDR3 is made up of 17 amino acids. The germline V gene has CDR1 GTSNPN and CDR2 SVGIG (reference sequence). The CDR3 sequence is CAWSVYGRTVRNQPQHF. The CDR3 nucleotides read TGTGCCTGGAGTGTATACGGAAGGACAGTCCGCAATCAGCCCCAGCATTTT.

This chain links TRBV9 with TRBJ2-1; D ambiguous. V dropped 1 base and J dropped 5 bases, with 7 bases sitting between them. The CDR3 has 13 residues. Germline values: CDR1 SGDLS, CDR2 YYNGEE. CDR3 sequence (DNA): TGTGCCAGCAGCGTACAGGAGAACAATGAGCAGTTCTTC. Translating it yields CASSVQENNEQFF.

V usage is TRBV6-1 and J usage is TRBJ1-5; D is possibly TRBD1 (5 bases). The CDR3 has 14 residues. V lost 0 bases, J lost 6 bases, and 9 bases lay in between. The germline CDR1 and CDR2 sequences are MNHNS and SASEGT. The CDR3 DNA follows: TGTGCCAGCAGTGAAGCGGGGGGTCCTCAGCCCCAGCATTTT. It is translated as CASSEAGGPQPQHF.

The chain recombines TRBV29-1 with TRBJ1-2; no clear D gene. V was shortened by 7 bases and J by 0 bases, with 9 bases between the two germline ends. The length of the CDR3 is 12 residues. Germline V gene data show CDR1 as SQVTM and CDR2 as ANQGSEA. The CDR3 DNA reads TGCAGCGCATTTAGAGCTAACTATGGCTACACCTTC. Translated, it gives CSAFRANYGYTF.

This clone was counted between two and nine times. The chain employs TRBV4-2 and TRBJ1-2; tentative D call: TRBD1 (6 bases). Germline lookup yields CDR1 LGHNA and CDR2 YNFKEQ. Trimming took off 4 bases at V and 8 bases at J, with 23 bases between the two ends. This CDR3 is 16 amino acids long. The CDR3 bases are TGTGCCAGCAGCCCGCAGGTCCGGGACAAGATGAGGGGCTACACCTTC. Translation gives CASSPQVRDKMRGYTF.

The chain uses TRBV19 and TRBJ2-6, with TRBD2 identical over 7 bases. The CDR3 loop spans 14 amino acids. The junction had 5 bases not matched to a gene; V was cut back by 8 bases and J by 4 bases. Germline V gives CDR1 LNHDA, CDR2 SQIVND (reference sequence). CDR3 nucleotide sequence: TGTGCCAGTTGGGGGGGAACCGGGGCCAACGTCCTGACTTTC. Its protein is CASWGGTGANVLTF.

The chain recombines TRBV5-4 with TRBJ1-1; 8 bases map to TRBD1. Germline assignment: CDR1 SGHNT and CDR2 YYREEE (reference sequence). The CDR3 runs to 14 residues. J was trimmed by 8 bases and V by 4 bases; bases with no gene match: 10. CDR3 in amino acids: CASSPDRGRLEAFF. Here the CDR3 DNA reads TGTGCCAGCAGCCCAGACAGGGGCCGCCTAGAAGCTTTCTTT.

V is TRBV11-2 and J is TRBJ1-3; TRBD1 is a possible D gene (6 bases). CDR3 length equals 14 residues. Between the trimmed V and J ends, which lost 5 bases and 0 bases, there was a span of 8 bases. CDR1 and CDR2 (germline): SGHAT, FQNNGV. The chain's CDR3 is CASSRTVSGNTIYF. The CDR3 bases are TGTGCCAGCAGCCGGACAGTCTCTGGAAACACCATATATTTT.

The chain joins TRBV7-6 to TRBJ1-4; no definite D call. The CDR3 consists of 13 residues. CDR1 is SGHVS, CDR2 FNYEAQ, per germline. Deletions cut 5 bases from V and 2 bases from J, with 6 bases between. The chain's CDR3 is CASSRRTNEKLFF. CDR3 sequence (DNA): TGTGCCAGCAGCCGACGGACTAATGAAAAACTGTTTTTT.